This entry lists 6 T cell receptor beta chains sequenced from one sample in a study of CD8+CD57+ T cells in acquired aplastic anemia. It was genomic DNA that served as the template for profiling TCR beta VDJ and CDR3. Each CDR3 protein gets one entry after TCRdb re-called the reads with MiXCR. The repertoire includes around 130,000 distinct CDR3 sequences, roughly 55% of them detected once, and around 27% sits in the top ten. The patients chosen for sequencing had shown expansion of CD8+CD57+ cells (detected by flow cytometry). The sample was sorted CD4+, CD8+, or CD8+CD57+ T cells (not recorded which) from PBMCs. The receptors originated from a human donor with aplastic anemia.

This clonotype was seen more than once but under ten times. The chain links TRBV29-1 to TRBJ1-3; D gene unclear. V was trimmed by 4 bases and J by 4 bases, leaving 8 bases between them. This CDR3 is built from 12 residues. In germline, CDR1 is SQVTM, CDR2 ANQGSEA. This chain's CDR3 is CSVAVSGNTIYF. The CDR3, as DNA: TGCAGCGTTGCTGTCTCCGGAAACACCATATATTTT.

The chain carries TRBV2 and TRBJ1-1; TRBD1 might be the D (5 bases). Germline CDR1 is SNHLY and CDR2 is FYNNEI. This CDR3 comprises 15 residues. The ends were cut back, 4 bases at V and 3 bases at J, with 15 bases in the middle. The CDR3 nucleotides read TGTGCCAGCAGTGCCCGCAGGGTTGTGTACACTGAAGCTTTCTTT. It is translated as CASSARRVVYTEAFF.

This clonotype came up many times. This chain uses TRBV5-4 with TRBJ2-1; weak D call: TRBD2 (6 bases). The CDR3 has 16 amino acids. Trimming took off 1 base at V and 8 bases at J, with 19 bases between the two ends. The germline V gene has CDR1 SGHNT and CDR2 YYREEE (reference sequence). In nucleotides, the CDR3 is TGTGCCAGCAGCTTGCCAACAGGACTATTAGGTGATGAGCAGTTCTTC. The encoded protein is CASSLPTGLLGDEQFF.

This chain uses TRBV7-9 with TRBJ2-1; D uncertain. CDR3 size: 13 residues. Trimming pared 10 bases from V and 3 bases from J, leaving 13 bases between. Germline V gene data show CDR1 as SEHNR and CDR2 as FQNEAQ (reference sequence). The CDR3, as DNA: TGTGCCACCAAGGCGCTCAACTACAATGAGCAGTTCTTC. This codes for CATKALNYNEQFF.

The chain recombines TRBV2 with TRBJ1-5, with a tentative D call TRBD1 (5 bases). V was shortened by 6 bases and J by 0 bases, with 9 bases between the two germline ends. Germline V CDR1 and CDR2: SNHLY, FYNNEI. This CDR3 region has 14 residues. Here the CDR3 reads CASSLDSSNQPQHF. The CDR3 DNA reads TGTGCCAGCAGCTTAGACAGTAGCAATCAGCCCCAGCATTTT.

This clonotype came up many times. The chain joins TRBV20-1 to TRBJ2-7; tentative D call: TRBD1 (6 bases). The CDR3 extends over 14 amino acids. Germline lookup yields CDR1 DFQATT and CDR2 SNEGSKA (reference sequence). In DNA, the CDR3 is TGCAGCGCAAAAGGACAGAGTATCTTCTACGAGCAGTACTTC. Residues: CSAKGQSIFYEQYF.